This note documents a single T cell receptor beta chain sequence. Its antigen is still unknown. The input lacks base qualities; no much larger clone sits a single base away. At the junction V is shortened by 11 bases and J by 3 bases, with 25 bases in between. As encoded in the germline V gene (reference sequence), CDR1 is MNHEY while CDR2 is SMNVEV. The CDR3 numbers 16 residues from cysteine through phenylalanine. The CDR3 DNA has 48 bases and is translated from base 1. The immunoSEQ Assay, a bias-controlled multiplex PCR, was used to amplify TCRbeta CDR3 regions from genomic DNA. On the authors' methods: Nucleated cell counts per sample were estimated from amplification of reference gene primers within the assay. To quantify the absolute abundance of each unique TCRbeta CDR3 rearrangement, sequence reads were collapsed and filtered. Productive Simpson clonality was computed per sample as the square root of Simpson's diversity index over productive rearrangements. Entries here come from immuneACCESS through TCRdb and include only in-frame sequences with V and J called. Some clones fail to appear in such tables; in the studies checked, an unresolved V gene covers under half of the shortfall, and the cause of the remainder is unknown. V and J calls and clone size are as listed in that table; D and trimming were resolved from the DNA. The sample records hundreds of thousands of clones, 88% of which are singletons. Under 2.5% of the sample comes from the top ten.

In the prospective study, participants were roughly 18 to 89 years old, resided in about two dozen geographic areas of the United States, and were enrolled through a virtual design. To assign participants to cohorts, the prospective study relied on clinical history that participants themselves reported in a screening survey and a study questionnaire. In the prospective study, whole blood, serum and a nasopharyngeal or oropharyngeal swab were collected from each participant by mobile phlebotomists. Participants in the prospective study had the option to provide additional blood draws and questionnaires over a roughly 2-month period. Blood samples from the prospective study were shipped frozen or at room temperature prior to DNA extraction. The entry originates in a study of blood T cell repertoires in COVID-19 (dated by TCRdb to 2018 to 2021). Looking at the study overall: For ImmuneRACE Cohort 3, a participant was defined as recovered based on two consecutive negative NP/OP PCR tests, clearance by a healthcare professional, or resolution of symptoms. Where available, HLA class I and class II types were taken from metadata supplied by the sample provider and were not determined by assay-based typing. Collaborator samples came from the United States, Italy and Spain and covered acute and convalescent phases of COVID-19. Subjects who had been exposed to COVID-19, were actively infected with it, or had recovered from it provided the deeply sampled blood TCRbeta repertoires that made up the dataset. The sample metadata nearly always contained a de-identified subject ID, COVID-19 status, age in years and sex. The material from the prospective study consisted of cDNA or gDNA derived from T cells, B-cell-depleted T cells, or PBMCs. The samples were drawn from the first 160 participants of the ongoing ImmuneRACE study and from under 1,500 subjects provided by 6 global collaborators. A freely available public database, intended as a resource for researchers studying the immune response to SARS-CoV-2, is where the repertoires were released.

The research as a whole found: Clinical and demographic metadata were provided uncurated, with the amount varying by source and participant.

The clonotype originates from a woman aged 60-75 years in a cohort exposed to, infected with or recovered from COVID-19 (not recorded which). The sequence is built from TRBV27 and TRBJ1-1; TRBD1 is possibly the D segment (5 matching bases). Source material: PBMCs or T cells enriched from blood (not recorded which). The DNA sequence is as follows: TGTGCCGGCCCGACAGTCTGGGTCATTGACGACACTGAAGCTTTCTTT. Its protein reads: CAGPTVWVIDDTEAFF.